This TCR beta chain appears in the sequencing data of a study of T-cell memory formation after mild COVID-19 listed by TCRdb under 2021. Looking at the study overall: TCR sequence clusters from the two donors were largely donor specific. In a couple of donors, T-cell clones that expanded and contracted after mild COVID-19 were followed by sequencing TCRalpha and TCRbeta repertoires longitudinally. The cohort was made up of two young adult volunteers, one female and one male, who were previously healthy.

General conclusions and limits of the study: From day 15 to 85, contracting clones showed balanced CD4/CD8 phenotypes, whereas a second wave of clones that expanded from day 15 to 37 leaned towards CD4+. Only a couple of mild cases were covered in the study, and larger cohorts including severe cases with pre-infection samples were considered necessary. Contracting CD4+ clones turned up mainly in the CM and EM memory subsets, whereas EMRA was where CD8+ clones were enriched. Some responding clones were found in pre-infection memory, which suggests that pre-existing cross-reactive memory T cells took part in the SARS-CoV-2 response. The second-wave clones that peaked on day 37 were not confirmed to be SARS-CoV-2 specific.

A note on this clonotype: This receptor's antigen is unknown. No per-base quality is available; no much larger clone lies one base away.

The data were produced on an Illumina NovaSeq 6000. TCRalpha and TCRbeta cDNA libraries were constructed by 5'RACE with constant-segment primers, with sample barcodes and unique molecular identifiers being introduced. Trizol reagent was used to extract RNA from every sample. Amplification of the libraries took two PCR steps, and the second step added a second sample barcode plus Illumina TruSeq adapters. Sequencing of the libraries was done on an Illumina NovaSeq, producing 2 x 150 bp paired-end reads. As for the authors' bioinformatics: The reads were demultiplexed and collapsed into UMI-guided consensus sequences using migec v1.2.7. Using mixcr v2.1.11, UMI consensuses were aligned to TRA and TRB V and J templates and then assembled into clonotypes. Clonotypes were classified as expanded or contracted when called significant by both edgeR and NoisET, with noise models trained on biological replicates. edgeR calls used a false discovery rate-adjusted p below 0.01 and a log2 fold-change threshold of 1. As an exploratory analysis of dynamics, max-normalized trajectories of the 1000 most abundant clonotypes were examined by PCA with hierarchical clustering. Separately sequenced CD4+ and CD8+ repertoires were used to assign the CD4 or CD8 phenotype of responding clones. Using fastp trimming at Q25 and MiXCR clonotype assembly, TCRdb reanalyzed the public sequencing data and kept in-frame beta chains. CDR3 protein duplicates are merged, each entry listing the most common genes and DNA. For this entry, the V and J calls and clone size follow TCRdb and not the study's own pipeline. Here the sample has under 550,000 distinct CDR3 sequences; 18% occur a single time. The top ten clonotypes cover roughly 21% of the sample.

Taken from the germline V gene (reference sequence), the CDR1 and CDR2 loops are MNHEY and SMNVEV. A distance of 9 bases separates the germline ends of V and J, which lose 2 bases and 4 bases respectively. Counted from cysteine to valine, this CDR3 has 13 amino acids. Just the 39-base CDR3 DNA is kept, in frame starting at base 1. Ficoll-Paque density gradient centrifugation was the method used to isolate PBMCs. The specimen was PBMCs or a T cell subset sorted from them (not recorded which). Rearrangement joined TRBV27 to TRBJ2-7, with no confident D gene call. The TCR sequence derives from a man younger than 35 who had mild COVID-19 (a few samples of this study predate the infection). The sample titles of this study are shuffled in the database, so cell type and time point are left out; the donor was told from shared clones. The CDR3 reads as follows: CASSLQVGYEQYV. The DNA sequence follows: TGTGCCAGCAGTTTACAGGTTGGGTACGAGCAGTACGTC.